The sample holds many counts of the clone carrying this TCR beta chain. Antigen: not known. Universal primer sites and UMIs were introduced during 5'RACE template-switching synthesis of TCR cDNA. In TCRdb, the 5' RACE reads were re-called with MiXCR into one record per CDR3 protein. Of roughly 120,000 distinct CDR3 sequences listed, around 7.7% are singletons. The CDR3 is 12 residues long. The V gene lost 6 bases and the J gene lost 3 bases, with 11 bases spanning the gap. Germline assignment: CDR1 SQVTM and CDR2 ANQGSEA. The record originates from a study of T cells after yellow fever vaccination. Whole-study results and caveats: Reappearance after the booster was seen for most primary-vaccination clones, at about 95% CD4 and 85% to 90% CD8.

The sample here was CD4+ T cells sorted from PBMCs, taken roughly 10 days after the first yellow fever vaccination. The chain carries TRBV29-1 and TRBJ1-2; TRBD1 is a possible D gene (5 bases). This clonotype was obtained from a man aged 18-30 years who received the YFV17D yellow fever vaccine. CDR3 loop: CSVGPSDYGYTF. The CDR3 DNA reads TGCAGCGTGGGACCATCCGACTATGGCTACACCTTC.